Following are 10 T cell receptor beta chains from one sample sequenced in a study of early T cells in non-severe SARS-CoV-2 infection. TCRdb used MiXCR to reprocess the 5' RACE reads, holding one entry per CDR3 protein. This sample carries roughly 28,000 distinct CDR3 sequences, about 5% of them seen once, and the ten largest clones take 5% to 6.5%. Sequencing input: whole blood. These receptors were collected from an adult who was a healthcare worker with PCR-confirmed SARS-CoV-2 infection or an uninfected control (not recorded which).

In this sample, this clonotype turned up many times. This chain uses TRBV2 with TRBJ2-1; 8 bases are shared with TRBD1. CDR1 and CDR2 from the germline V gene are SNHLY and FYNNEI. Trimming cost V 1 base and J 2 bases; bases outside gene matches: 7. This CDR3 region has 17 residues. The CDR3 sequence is CASSEVPGGTTYNEQFF. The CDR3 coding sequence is TGTGCCAGCAGTGAAGTTCCAGGGGGCACAACCTACAATGAGCAGTTCTTC. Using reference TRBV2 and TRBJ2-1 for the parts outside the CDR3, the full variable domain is EPEVTQTPSHQVTQMGQEVILRCVPISNHLYFYWYRQILGQKVEFLVSFYNNEISEKSEIFDDQFSVERPDGSNFTLKIRSTKLEDSAMYFCASSEVPGGTTYNEQFFGPGTRLTVL.

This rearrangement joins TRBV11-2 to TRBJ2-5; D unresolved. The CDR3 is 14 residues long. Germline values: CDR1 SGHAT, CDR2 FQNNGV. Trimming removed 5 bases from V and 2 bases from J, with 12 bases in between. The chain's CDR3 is CASSPESVQETQYF. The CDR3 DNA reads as TGTGCCAGCAGCCCCGAGTCTGTACAAGAGACCCAGTACTTC.

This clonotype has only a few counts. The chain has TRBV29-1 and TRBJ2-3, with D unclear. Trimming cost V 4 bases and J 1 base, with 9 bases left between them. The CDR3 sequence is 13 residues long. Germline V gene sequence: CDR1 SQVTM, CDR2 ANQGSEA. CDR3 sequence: CSVGRRGTDTQYF. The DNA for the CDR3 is TGCAGCGTTGGACGACGGGGCACAGATACGCAGTATTTT.

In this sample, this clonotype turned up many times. DNA for the CDR3: TGTGCCAGCAGCCAAGATATTGGGGGCTACGAGCAGTACTTC. Translated, it gives CASSQDIGGYEQYF. This chain joins TRBV3-1 and TRBJ2-7; D possibly uses TRBD1 or TRBD2 (5 bases each). The germline V gene has CDR1 LGHDT and CDR2 YNNKEL (reference sequence). The CDR3 runs 14 residues. Trimming shortened V by 0 bases and J by 3 bases, and 9 bases separated the two germline ends.

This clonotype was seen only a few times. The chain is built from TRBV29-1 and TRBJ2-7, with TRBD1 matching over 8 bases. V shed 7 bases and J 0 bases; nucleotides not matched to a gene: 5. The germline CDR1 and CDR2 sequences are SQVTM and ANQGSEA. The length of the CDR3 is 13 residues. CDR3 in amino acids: CSGLTGDSYEQYF. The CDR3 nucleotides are TGCAGCGGGTTGACAGGGGACTCCTACGAGCAGTACTTC.

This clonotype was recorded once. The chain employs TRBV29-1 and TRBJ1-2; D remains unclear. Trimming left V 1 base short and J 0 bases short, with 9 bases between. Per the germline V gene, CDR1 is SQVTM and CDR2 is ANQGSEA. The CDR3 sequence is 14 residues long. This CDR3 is CSVEGLLANYGYTF. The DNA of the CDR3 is TGCAGCGTTGAAGGGTTACTCGCTAACTATGGCTACACCTTC. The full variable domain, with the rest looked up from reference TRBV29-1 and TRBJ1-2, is SAVISQKPSRDICQRGTSLTIQCQVDSQVTMMFWYRQQPGQSLTLIATANQGSEATYESGFVIDKFPISRPNLTFSTLTVSNMSPEDSSIYLCSVEGLLANYGYTFGSGTRLTVV.

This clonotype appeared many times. The CDR3: CASRANVLTF. CDR3 in DNA: TGTGCCAGCAGGGCCAACGTCCTGACTTTC. The chain employs TRBV2 and TRBJ2-6; D remains ambiguous. Germline lookup yields CDR1 SNHLY and CDR2 FYNNEI. The CDR3 totals 10 residues. The V and J ends lost 6 bases and 6 bases respectively, with 0 bases between them. The full variable domain, in which reference TRBV2 and TRBJ2-6 provide the parts outside the CDR3, is EPEVTQTPSHQVTQMGQEVILRCVPISNHLYFYWYRQILGQKVEFLVSFYNNEISEKSEIFDDQFSVERPDGSNFTLKIRSTKLEDSAMYFCASRANVLTFGAGSRLTVL.

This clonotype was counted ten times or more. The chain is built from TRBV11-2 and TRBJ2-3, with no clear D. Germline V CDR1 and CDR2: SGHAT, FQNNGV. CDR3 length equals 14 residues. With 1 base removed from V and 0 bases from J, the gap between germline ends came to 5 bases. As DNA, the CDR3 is TGTGCCAGCAGCTTAGTTCGTAGCACAGATACGCAGTATTTT. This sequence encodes CASSLVRSTDTQYF.

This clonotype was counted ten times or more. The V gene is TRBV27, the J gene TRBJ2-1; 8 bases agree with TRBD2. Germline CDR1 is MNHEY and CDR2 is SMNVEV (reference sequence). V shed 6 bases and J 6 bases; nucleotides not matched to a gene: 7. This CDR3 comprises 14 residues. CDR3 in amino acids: CASSQVGLANEQFF. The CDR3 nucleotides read TGTGCCAGCAGCCAGGTCGGACTAGCCAATGAGCAGTTCTTC.

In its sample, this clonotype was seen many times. As DNA, the CDR3 is TGCAGCGTTGTTAGGGGACCAGATTACGAGCAGTACTTC. This gives the protein CSVVRGPDYEQYF. The rearrangement uses TRBV29-1 and TRBJ2-7, with D possibly being TRBD1 or TRBD2 (5 bases each). The length of the CDR3 is 13 residues. CDR1 is SQVTM and CDR2 is ANQGSEA in the germline V gene. The V end lost 4 bases, the J end lost 4 bases, and 14 bases lay between the germline ends.